One and the same sample provided the 16 T cell receptor beta chains below, sequenced in a study of blood T cell repertoires in COVID-19. Clones were read by immunoSEQ multiplex PCR, and TCRdb kept only the in-frame ones, dropping some. Of 200,000 to 250,000 clones detected, roughly 80% appear once; the ten largest clones hold roughly 8.2%. The sequencing sample was made of peripheral blood. Every receptor here comes from a woman older than 75 with COVID-19, enrolled during active disease.

V usage is TRBV6-5 and J usage is TRBJ2-2; D is uncertain. This CDR3 region has 15 residues. Germline CDR1 reads MNHEY; CDR2 reads SVGAGI. V was cut by 2 bases and J by 1 base, with 8 bases left in between. DNA of the CDR3: TGTGCCAGCAGTTACGGGCAGGTGAACACCGGGGAGCTGTTTTTT. This codes for CASSYGQVNTGELFF.

The V and J genes are TRBV19 and TRBJ1-4; D gene unclear. This CDR3 has 15 amino acids. V was cut by 6 bases and J by 0 bases, with 11 bases left in between. The germline V gene has CDR1 LNHDA and CDR2 SQIVND (reference sequence). The CDR3 sequence: CASSISEATNEKLFF. The CDR3 region has the DNA TGTGCCAGTAGCATTTCAGAAGCAACTAATGAAAAACTGTTTTTT.

V usage is TRBV19 and J usage is TRBJ2-7, with TRBD1 as a possible D gene (5 bases). The CDR3 runs 14 residues. The V and J ends lost 0 bases and 3 bases respectively, with 9 bases between them. Germline V gene lookup returns CDR1 LNHDA and CDR2 SQIVND (reference sequence). The CDR3 coding sequence is TGTGCCAGTAGTATAGATTACAGGAGCTACGAGCAGTACTTC. It translates to CASSIDYRSYEQYF.

This clone has a handful of counts. The chain uses TRBV7-9 and TRBJ2-7, with unresolved D. This CDR3 contains 14 residues. V gave up 5 bases and J gave up 3 bases, with 14 bases separating them. The V gene's germline CDR1 is SEHNR and CDR2 FQNEAQ (reference sequence). Written as DNA, the CDR3 is TGTGCCAGCAGCGATGACGGAGCCGTCTACGAGCAGTACTTC. It yields the protein CASSDDGAVYEQYF.

This chain uses TRBV4-2 with TRBJ1-5; D not certain. V gave up 0 bases and J gave up 4 bases, with 10 bases separating them. The CDR3 sequence is 15 residues long. Germline V gene data show CDR1 as LGHNA and CDR2 as YNFKEQ. CDR3 sequence: CASSQDSTGNQPQHF. The CDR3, as DNA: TGTGCCAGCAGCCAAGATAGCACGGGTAATCAGCCCCAGCATTTT.

The chain has TRBV27 and TRBJ1-1; 11 bases map to TRBD1. V shed 4 bases and J 5 bases; nucleotides not matched to a gene: 6. The V gene's germline CDR1 is MNHEY and CDR2 SMNVEV (reference sequence). The CDR3 covers 15 residues. The DNA for the CDR3 is TGTGCCAGCAGTTCCTGGACAGGGGGCAAAACTGAAGCTTTCTTT. As protein: CASSSWTGGKTEAFF.

J is TRBJ1-5 and V is TRBV19; 9 nucleotides agree with TRBD1. V shed 8 bases and J 5 bases; nucleotides not matched to a gene: 13. The CDR3 is 16 amino acids. Germline V gives CDR1 LNHDA, CDR2 SQIVND (reference sequence). The CDR3 loop reads CASLSTGQGRHQPQHF. The CDR3, as DNA: TGTGCCAGTCTATCAACGGGACAGGGACGCCATCAGCCCCAGCATTTT.

V usage is TRBV14 and J usage is TRBJ2-4; no reliable D call. The length of the CDR3 is 14 residues. The V gene lost 1 base and the J gene lost 0 bases, with 4 bases spanning the gap. Looked up from germline, CDR1 is SGHDN and CDR2 is FVKESK. This chain's CDR3 is CASSQGLAKNIQYF. In DNA, the CDR3 is TGTGCCAGCAGCCAAGGACTAGCCAAAAACATTCAGTACTTC. Full variable domain (outside the CDR3, taken from reference TRBV14 and TRBJ2-4): EAGVTQFPSHSVIEKGQTVTLRCDPISGHDNLYWYRRVMGKEIKFLLHFVKESKQDESGMPNNRFLAERTGGTYSTLKVQPAELEDSGVYFCASSQGLAKNIQYFGAGTRLSVL.

This chain connects TRBV24-1 to TRBJ2-3; TRBD2 is a possible D gene (6 bases). Germline V gene sequence: CDR1 KGHDR, CDR2 SFDVKD. This CDR3 comprises 13 residues. V was pared by 6 bases and J by 2 bases, with 8 bases between. The CDR3 region has the DNA TGTGCCACCAGTTGGGACTTCACAGATACGCAGTATTTT. It yields the protein CATSWDFTDTQYF.

The chain carries TRBV7-3 and TRBJ1-5; no firm D call. V lost 4 bases and J lost 7, with 11 bases in between. The CDR3 spans 13 residues. Germline lookup yields CDR1 SGHTA and CDR2 FQGTGA. The CDR3 DNA is TGTGCCAGCAGCTACACCCCAGGCCAGCCCCAGCATTTT. Its translation is CASSYTPGQPQHF.

The rearrangement uses TRBV18 and TRBJ1-2; D may be TRBD1 (5 bases). The CDR3 loop spans 15 amino acids. Germline V gene lookup returns CDR1 KGHSH and CDR2 LQKENI. V lost 3 bases to trimming and J lost 1 base, with 12 bases between them. The CDR3 sequence: CASSPDTGGNYGYTF. The CDR3 DNA sequence: TGTGCCAGCTCACCCGACACGGGGGGTAACTATGGCTACACCTTC.

This chain connects TRBV2 to TRBJ2-7; D perhaps matches TRBD1 (7 bases). V lost 6 bases and J 1 base, leaving 16 bases between the germline ends. The CDR3 contains 15 residues. The germline V gene has CDR1 SNHLY and CDR2 FYNNEI. The chain's CDR3 is CASREDRTTSYEQYF. The CDR3 coding sequence is TGTGCCAGCAGGGAGGACAGGACTACTTCCTACGAGCAGTACTTC.

The count of this clone is one. The genes are TRBV5-1 and TRBJ2-5, with 10 bases matching TRBD2. From germline, CDR1 is SGHRS and CDR2 YFSETQ. The ends lost 5 bases at V and 5 bases at J; junction bases unmatched: 12. The CDR3 contains 16 residues. CDR3 residues: CASRRQASGGYETQYF. CDR3 in DNA: TGCGCCAGCAGACGGCAAGCTAGCGGGGGCTATGAGACCCAGTACTTC. The full variable domain, completed using reference TRBV5-1 and TRBJ2-5, is KAGVTQTPRYLIKTRGQQVTLSCSPISGHRSVSWYQQTPGQGLQFLFEYFSETQRNKGNFPGRFSGRQFSNSRSEMNVSTLELGDSALYLCASRRQASGGYETQYFGPGTRLLVL.

J is TRBJ1-4 and V is TRBV30; no definite D call. Trimming stripped 2 bases from V and 6 bases from J, with 16 bases between. Germline lookup yields CDR1 GTSNPN and CDR2 SVGIG (reference sequence). This CDR3 is 15 amino acids long. The DNA of the CDR3 is TGTGCCTGGAGTACAAAACAGATCCGCGATGAAAAACTGTTTTTT. Its protein product is CAWSTKQIRDEKLFF.

The chain is built from TRBV30 and TRBJ2-1; 7 positions match TRBD2. Germline V gene sequence: CDR1 GTSNPN, CDR2 SVGIG (reference sequence). V was clipped by 5 bases and J by 6 bases; unmatched bases: 10. This CDR3 spans 14 amino acids. The CDR3 spells CAWEGGRTSNEQFF. For the CDR3, the DNA is TGTGCCTGGGAGGGAGGGAGAACGAGCAATGAGCAGTTCTTC. Looking up the rest from reference TRBV30 and TRBJ2-1 gives the full variable domain: SQTIHQWPATLVQPVGSPLSLECTVEGTSNPNLYWYRQAAGRGLQLLFYSVGIGQISSEVPQNLSASRPQDRQFILSSKKLLLSDSGFYLCAWEGGRTSNEQFFGPGTRLTVL.

A few counts support this clone. The genes are TRBV6-5 and TRBJ2-5, with 9 bases matching TRBD2. This CDR3 contains 16 residues. Trimming took 0 bases from V and 1 from J; bases not matched to a gene: 3. Looked up from germline, CDR1 is MNHEY and CDR2 is SVGAGI. The CDR3 DNA sequence: TGTGCCAGCAGTTACTCTCCAGCGGGAGGCCAAGAGACCCAGTACTTC. As protein: CASSYSPAGGQETQYF.